Below are 9 T cell receptor beta chains sequenced from a single sample in a study of somatic mutations in cytotoxic T cells in rheumatoid arthritis. Assay used: immunoSEQ multiplex PCR; TCRdb lists only in-frame clones, some missing. The sample holds 18,000 or so clones, over 70% seen once. The sequenced sample was CD8+ T cells sorted from blood. These receptor sequences come from a man aged 60 to 69 in good health.

The chain uses TRBV29-1 and TRBJ2-1; maybe TRBD1 (5 bases). CDR3 length: 17 amino acids. Germline V gene lookup returns CDR1 SQVTM and CDR2 ANQGSEA. V shed 0 bases and J shed 2 bases, with 17 bases lying between them. This chain's CDR3 is CSVEDLDNRRTYNEQFF. For the CDR3, the DNA is TGCAGCGTTGAAGATTTGGATAACAGGAGAACCTACAATGAGCAGTTCTTC.

J is TRBJ1-2 and V is TRBV5-1; TRBD1 agrees at 7 bases. Germline trimming cut 1 base from V and 0 bases from J; bases unmatched to any gene: 3. CDR3 length equals 15 residues. The germline V gene has CDR1 SGHRS and CDR2 YFSETQ. In DNA, the CDR3 is TGCGCCAGCAGCTTGACAGGGGATACTAACTATGGCTACACCTTC. Translated: CASSLTGDTNYGYTF.

The V and J genes are TRBV2 and TRBJ2-5; D gene unclear. With the DNA end fitting TRBJ2-7 better, the J assignment may be wrong. CDR1 is SNHLY and CDR2 is FYNNEI in the germline V gene. CDR3 length: 11 residues. CDR3 residues: CASSDIYEQYF. The CDR3, as DNA: TGTGCCAGCAGTGACATATACGAGCAGTACTTC.

The chain joins TRBV4-3 to TRBJ1-1, with a weak D call TRBD1 (6 bases). The CDR3 spans 15 residues. The V end lost 3 bases, the J end lost 1 base, and 12 bases lay between the germline ends. Germline V lookup: CDR1 LGHNA, CDR2 YSLEER. CDR3 sequence (DNA): TGCGCCAGCAGCCAGGCAGGGGTTAGGAACACTGAAGCTTTCTTT. Protein sequence: CASSQAGVRNTEAFF.

This clone was detected only once. The chain joins TRBV11-1 to TRBJ2-3; D not certain. Germline loops: CDR1 SGHAT, CDR2 FQDESV (reference sequence). Trimming removed 2 bases from V and 2 bases from J, with 5 bases in between. This CDR3 comprises 13 residues. CDR3 coding DNA: TGTGCCAGCAGCTTATCTATCACAGATACGCAGTATTTT. Translated: CASSLSITDTQYF.

CDR3 DNA sequence: TGTGCCAGCAGCTTGGAATGGACACACTATGGCTACACCTTC. Protein sequence: CASSLEWTHYGYTF. The chain is built from TRBV5-5 and TRBJ1-2, with D perhaps TRBD1 (5 bases). The CDR3 length is 14 residues. Per germline, CDR1 SGHKS and CDR2 YYEKEE (reference sequence). Trimming pared 0 bases from V and 3 bases from J, leaving 9 bases between.

The V gene is TRBV4-1, the J gene TRBJ2-1; D may be TRBD2 (7 bases). This CDR3 is built from 15 residues. V dropped 7 bases and J dropped 9 bases, with 22 bases sitting between them. Germline V lookup: CDR1 MGHRA, CDR2 YSYEKL. The CDR3 here is CASTTLLGGGLEQFF. In DNA, the CDR3 is TGCGCCAGCACTACCCTGTTGGGAGGGGGGCTTGAGCAGTTCTTC.

The chain is built from TRBV4-1 and TRBJ1-6, with D possibly being TRBD1 (6 bases). The length of the CDR3 is 18 residues. V was trimmed by 0 bases and J by 2 bases, leaving 14 bases between them. Germline V gives CDR1 MGHRA, CDR2 YSYEKL. The CDR3 nucleotides read TGCGCCAGCAGCCAAGATACTTTTAGGGGGACCTATAATTCACCCCTCCACTTT. Amino acid sequence: CASSQDTFRGTYNSPLHF.

On this clone itself: The same CDR3 also results from other DNA sequences found in this sample. This chain joins TRBV27 and TRBJ2-7; weak D call: TRBD1 (5 bases). Trimming removed 3 bases from V and 3 bases from J, with 9 bases in between. The CDR3 covers 13 residues. Looked up from germline, CDR1 is MNHEY and CDR2 is SMNVEV (reference sequence). The CDR3: CASSFGQGYEQYF. Written as DNA, the CDR3 is TGTGCCAGCAGTTTCGGTCAGGGCTACGAGCAGTACTTC.